This entry is about one T cell receptor (beta chain). Its antigen is not identified. Clones were sequenced by immunoSEQ multiplex PCR, and TCRdb holds only the in-frame ones, with some missing. Of approximately 530,000 clones in the sample, 90% to 96% were seen once. These data originate in a study of shared clonotypes between healthy human individuals. Whole-study results and caveats: Relative to clonotypes present in all four donors, those not shared had lower generation probabilities. It was observed that approximately 5% of naive CD4 clonotypes were shared across a handful of donors.

This CDR3 comprises 13 residues. Germline CDR1 reads SGHNT; CDR2 reads YENEEA. Trimming removed 1 base from V and 9 bases from J, with 10 bases in between. What was sequenced was naive CD4+ T cells sorted from blood. Noted subset: CD45RA+ positively selected. The chain employs TRBV11-3 and TRBJ2-1; TRBD2 is a possible D gene (6 bases). The receptor's source is a young woman in good health. CDR3 nucleotides: TGTGCCAGCAGCTTAGCCGGGAGCGGTGAGCAGTTCTTC. This gives the protein CASSLAGSGEQFF. The full variable domain, rest sourced from reference TRBV11-3 and TRBJ2-1, is EAGVVQSPRYKIIEKKQPVAFWCNPISGHNTLYWYLQNLGQGPELLIRYENEEAVDDSQLPKDRFSAERLKGVDSTLKIQPAELGDSAVYLCASSLAGSGEQFFGPGTRLTVL.